The clone carrying this TCR beta chain was detected a few times. What it binds is unknown. TCRdb keeps only in-frame clones here, not all; method: immunoSEQ multiplex PCR. The sample lists about 220,000 clones, almost 90% occurring once. The data belong to a study of cytomegalovirus exposure and HLA in healthy donors. General study results and limits: Cytomegalovirus-associated TCR beta chains were listed, numbering 150 to 200. Clusters of TCRs from the first cohort tended to co-occur in the 90 to 150 validation repertoires (as a later analysis found).

The donors were members of the validation cohort, which comprised 120 subjects and was separate from the first cohort of about 700 subjects. From germline, CDR1 is SNHLY and CDR2 FYNNEI. Trimming took 6 bases from V and 7 from J; bases not matched to a gene: 5. The CDR3 spans 12 residues. This chain connects TRBV2 to TRBJ1-2; 7 bases align to TRBD1. The TCR sequence derives from a woman younger than 30 in good health and CMV-seronegative. The sample taken for sequencing was PBMCs. The CDR3 region is CASSTGESGYTF. The CDR3 nucleotides read TGTGCCAGCAGCACAGGGGAAAGTGGCTACACCTTC.